This T cell receptor beta chain derives from a study of monozygotic twins with cystic fibrosis. This clone has only one observation. Its target is not known. General observations from the study: In 13 of 16 pairs, V gene usage was closest to the co-twin's. In this small cohort, shared CDR3 numbers showed no association with age, concordance or disease severity. The repertoire was suggested to be naive-dominated, clonality median around 0.0089. Monozygotic CF twins shared more identical nucleotide clonotypes than unrelated patients.

The germline V gene encodes CDR1 MDHEN and CDR2 SYDVKM. The V segment lost 8 bases and the J segment 5 bases; nucleotides outside the gene matches: 8. The CDR3 is made up of 13 amino acids. Here immunoSEQ multiplex PCR was the method, and the copy in TCRdb shows in-frame clones only, minus some. The table has tens of thousands of clones, 95% to 97% seen once; the top ten hold 2.5% to 3%. Source material: blood. The rearrangement joins TRBV28 to TRBJ2-7; TRBD2 matches at 8 bases. The TCR sequence derives from a girl aged 2-10 years with cystic fibrosis. The CDR3 sequence: CASGERESDEQYF. The CDR3, as DNA: TGTGCCAGCGGGGAGCGGGAGTCGGACGAGCAGTACTTC.